What follows are 17 T cell receptor beta chains derived from one specimen sequenced in a study of blood T cells in healthy people across ages. The second PCR ran 7 to 11 cycles with a sample-barcoded 5' primer and J-beta primers. A single record per CDR3 protein comes from TCRdb applying MiXCR to the 5' RACE reads. The top ten hold approximately 3.6% of the sample, which has over 600,000 distinct CDR3 sequences, about 21% seen once. The sample taken for sequencing was blood. The receptors were sampled from a man between 65 and 79 years old in good health.

The chain uses TRBV18 and TRBJ2-6; the D gene is possibly TRBD1 (6 bases). The germline V and J ends were trimmed by 3 bases and 4 bases, with 16 bases remaining between them. The germline V gene encodes CDR1 KGHSH and CDR2 LQKENI. The CDR3 totals 17 residues. This CDR3 reads CASSPLQGGRGANVLTF. The DNA of the CDR3 is TGTGCCAGCTCACCGCTACAGGGTGGTAGAGGGGCCAACGTCCTGACTTTC. Full variable domain (remainder filled in from reference TRBV18 and TRBJ2-6): NAGVMQNPRHLVRRRGQEARLRCSPMKGHSHVYWYRQLPEEGLKFMVYLQKENIIDESGMPKERFSAEFPKEGPSILRIQQVVRGDSAAYFCASSPLQGGRGANVLTFGAGSRLTVL.

This chain joins TRBV7-9 and TRBJ2-5; D is possibly TRBD2 (6 bases). The J call is in doubt because the DNA end fits TRBJ2-1 better. This CDR3 contains 15 residues. CDR1 is SEHNR and CDR2 is FQNEAQ in the germline V gene (reference sequence). The CDR3 DNA follows: TGTGCCAGCAGCTTAGGCTTGCGGGACCGGGAAGTCCAGTTCTTC. Its translation is CASSLGLRDREVQFF.

In this sample, this clonotype turned up a few times. This chain links TRBV7-2 with TRBJ1-6, with unresolved D. Trimming stripped 1 base from V and 9 bases from J, with 13 bases between. The CDR3 totals 15 residues. Germline loops: CDR1 SGHTA, CDR2 FQGNSA. CDR3 region: CASSLVAGSSSPLHF. CDR3 nucleotide sequence: TGTGCCAGCAGCTTAGTAGCGGGCTCCAGTTCACCCCTCCACTTT.

This clonotype showed up many times. The genes are TRBV14 and TRBJ2-7, with 10 nucleotides matching TRBD1. The CDR3 consists of 15 residues. CDR1 is SGHDN, CDR2 FVKESK, per germline. V lost 4 bases to trimming and J lost 1 base; unmatched junction nucleotides: 4. The CDR3 loop is CASSRQGARSYEQYF. In DNA, the CDR3 is TGTGCCAGCAGCCGACAGGGGGCTAGATCCTACGAGCAGTACTTC.

This clonotype was observed at least ten times. The V call is TRBV6-6, the J call TRBJ1-2; TRBD1 is a possible D gene (6 bases). This CDR3 is 15 amino acids long. Trimming took 2 bases from V and 7 from J, leaving 17 bases between them. Germline-derived CDR1 and CDR2 are MNHNY and SVGAGI (reference sequence). The CDR3 nucleotides are TGTGCCAGCAGTTACGCCCAACAGGGTTTTCGTGGCTACACCTTC. Its protein is CASSYAQQGFRGYTF.

A few counts support this clonotype. The chain is built from TRBV24-1 and TRBJ2-1, with TRBD2 identical over 12 bases. The trim removed 8 bases at V and 4 bases at J, leaving 5 bases unmatched. CDR3 length: 15 amino acids. The germline gives CDR1 KGHDR, CDR2 SFDVKD. The CDR3, as DNA: TGTGCCACCACTCTAGCGGGAGGGCCTTACAATGAGCAGTTCTTC. As protein: CATTLAGGPYNEQFF.

This clonotype showed up just a few times. The CDR3 nucleotides are TGTGCCAGCAGCGATAGCGGACGGGGGGTTGGCGAGCAGTACTTC. This translates into CASSDSGRGVGEQYF. The gene calls are TRBV7-6 and TRBJ2-7; 7 bases map to TRBD2. V trimming: 5 bases; J trimming: 6 bases; junction bases outside the gene matches: 13. Germline CDR1 reads SGHVS; CDR2 reads FNYEAQ. The CDR3 extends over 15 amino acids. Full variable domain (outside the CDR3, taken from reference TRBV7-6 and TRBJ2-7): GAGVSQSPRYKVTKRGQDVALRCDPISGHVSLYWYRQALGQGPEFLTYFNYEAQQDKSGLPNDRFSAERPEGSISTLTIQRTEQRDSAMYRCASSDSGRGVGEQYFGPGTRLTVT.

This clonotype was seen more than once but under ten times. The CDR3 loop reads CASSQGFWAYNEQFF. CDR3 coding DNA: TGCGCCAGCAGCCAGGGTTTTTGGGCCTACAATGAGCAGTTCTTC. J is TRBJ2-1 and V is TRBV4-1, with D uncertain. V was shortened by 3 bases and J by 2 bases, with 11 bases between the two germline ends. Germline CDR1 reads MGHRA; CDR2 reads YSYEKL. This CDR3 has 15 amino acids.

This clonotype came up a few times. The J gene is TRBJ2-5, the V gene TRBV5-6; D perhaps matches TRBD2 (6 bases). The CDR3 sequence is 13 residues long. V was trimmed by 0 bases and J by 11 bases, leaving 14 bases between them. CDR1 and CDR2 (germline): SGHDT, YYEEEE. CDR3 sequence reads: CASSLGLAREQYF. The CDR3 region has the DNA TGTGCCAGCAGCTTGGGGCTAGCGAGGGAGCAGTACTTC.

This clonotype turned up a few times. The CDR3 DNA reads TGTGCCACCAGCAGAGTCTTCTCAGAGACCCAGTACTTC. Amino acids: CATSRVFSETQYF. This chain joins TRBV15 and TRBJ2-5, with D uncertain. Germline lookup yields CDR1 LNHNV and CDR2 YYDKDF (reference sequence). The CDR3 loop spans 13 amino acids. Trimming took 1 base from V and 4 from J, leaving 7 bases between them.

The V gene is TRBV10-3, the J gene TRBJ2-5; D is ambiguous. The end of the DNA fits TRBJ2-1 better, so the J call may be wrong. CDR3 size: 13 residues. Germline CDR1 and CDR2: ENHRY and SYGVKD. CDR3 residues: CAISESVVNEQFF. CDR3 in DNA: TGTGCCATCAGTGAGTCGGTCGTGAATGAGCAGTTCTTC.

In this sample, this clonotype turned up a few times. The chain couples TRBV13 to TRBJ2-5; no definite D call. TRBJ2-7 explains the end of the DNA better; the J call may be wrong. The CDR3 is 14 amino acids. Germline V gene lookup returns CDR1 PRHDT and CDR2 FYEKMQ (reference sequence). CDR3 in DNA: TGTGCCAGCAGCCTTGCGGCTTCGGAATACGAGCAGTACTTC. This gives the protein CASSLAASEYEQYF.

This clonotype was observed a handful of times. CDR3 DNA sequence: TGCGCCAGCAGCCAAGCGGCAGGGAAGGAGACCCAGTACTTC. Translation: CASSQAAGKETQYF. This chain connects TRBV4-1 to TRBJ2-5, with D possibly TRBD1 on 5 matching bases. This CDR3 has 14 residues. Trimming pared 1 base from V and 5 bases from J, leaving 11 bases between. Germline V gives CDR1 MGHRA, CDR2 YSYEKL.

This clonotype was counted between two and nine times. The chain recombines TRBV6-2 or TRBV6-3 with TRBJ1-2, with 8 bases identical to TRBD1. V shed 8 bases, J shed 4 bases, and the junction held 12 bases outside the gene matches. CDR1 is MNHEY and CDR2 is SVGEGT in the germline V gene. The CDR3 runs to 15 residues. The CDR3 reads CASSTTPGQAYGYTF. The CDR3 DNA reads as TGTGCCAGCTCAACGACACCGGGACAGGCCTATGGCTACACCTTC.

The J gene is TRBJ2-5, the V gene TRBV29-1, with 8 bases aligning to TRBD1. Trimming took 5 bases from V and 5 from J; bases not matched to a gene: 4. Germline V CDR1 and CDR2: SQVTM, ANQGSEA. The CDR3 sequence is 12 residues long. The CDR3 spells CSVKQGVETQYF. The CDR3 coding sequence is TGCAGCGTTAAACAGGGGGTGGAGACCCAGTACTTC.

The rearrangement joins TRBV30 to TRBJ2-2; 8 bases are shared with TRBD2. J lost 5 bases, V lost 3 bases, and 2 bases had no gene match. The germline gives CDR1 GTSNPN, CDR2 SVGIG (reference sequence). CDR3 length: 13 residues. CDR3 nucleotide sequence: TGTGCCTGGAGACTAGCGGTGACCGGGGAGCTGTTTTTT. Protein: CAWRLAVTGELFF.

There are a few counts of this clonotype. This chain connects TRBV6-2 or TRBV6-3 to TRBJ2-5; D perhaps matches TRBD2 (5 bases). The ends were cut back, 5 bases at V and 5 bases at J, with 9 bases in the middle. The CDR3 totals 12 residues. Germline V lookup: CDR1 MNHEY, CDR2 SVGEGT. The CDR3 here is CASSSRDETQYF. The CDR3 DNA reads as TGTGCCAGCAGTAGCCGGGATGAGACCCAGTACTTC.